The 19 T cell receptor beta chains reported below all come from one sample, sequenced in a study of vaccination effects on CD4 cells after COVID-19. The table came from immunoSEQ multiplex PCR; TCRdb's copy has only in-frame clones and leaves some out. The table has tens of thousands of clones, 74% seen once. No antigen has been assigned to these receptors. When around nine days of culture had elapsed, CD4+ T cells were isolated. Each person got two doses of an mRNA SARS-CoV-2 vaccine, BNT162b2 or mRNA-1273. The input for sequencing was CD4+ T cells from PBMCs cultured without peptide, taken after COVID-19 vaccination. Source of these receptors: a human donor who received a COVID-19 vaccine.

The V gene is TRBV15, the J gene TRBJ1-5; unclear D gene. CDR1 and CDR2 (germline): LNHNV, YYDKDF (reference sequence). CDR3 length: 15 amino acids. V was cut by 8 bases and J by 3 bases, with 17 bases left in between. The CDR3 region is CATQPQGGVNQPQHF. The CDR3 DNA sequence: TGTGCCACCCAGCCTCAAGGCGGGGTCAATCAGCCCCAGCATTTT.

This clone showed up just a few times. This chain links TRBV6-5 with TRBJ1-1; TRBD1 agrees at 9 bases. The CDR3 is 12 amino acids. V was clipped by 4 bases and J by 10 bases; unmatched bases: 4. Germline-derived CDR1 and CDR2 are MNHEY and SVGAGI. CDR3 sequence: CASSWRGQGAFF. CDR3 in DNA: TGTGCCAGCAGTTGGAGGGGACAGGGAGCTTTCTTT.

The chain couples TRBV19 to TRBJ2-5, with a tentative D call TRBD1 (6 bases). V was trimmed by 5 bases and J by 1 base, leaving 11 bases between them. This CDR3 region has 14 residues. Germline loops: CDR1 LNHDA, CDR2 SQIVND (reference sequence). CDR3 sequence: CASSVTGFQETQYF. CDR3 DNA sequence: TGTGCCAGTAGTGTAACAGGGTTCCAAGAGACCCAGTACTTC.

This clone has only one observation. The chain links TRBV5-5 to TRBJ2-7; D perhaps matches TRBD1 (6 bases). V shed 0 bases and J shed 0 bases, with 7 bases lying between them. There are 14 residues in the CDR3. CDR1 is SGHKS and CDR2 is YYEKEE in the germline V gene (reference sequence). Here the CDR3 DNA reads TGTGCCAGCAGCTTGGAGGGGGTCTCCTACGAGCAGTACGTC. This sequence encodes CASSLEGVSYEQYV.

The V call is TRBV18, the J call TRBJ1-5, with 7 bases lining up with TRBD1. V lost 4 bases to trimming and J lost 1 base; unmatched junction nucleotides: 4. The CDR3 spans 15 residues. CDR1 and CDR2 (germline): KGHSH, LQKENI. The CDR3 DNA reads TGTGCCAGCTCACGAGGGACAGCGAGCAATCAGCCCCAGCATTTT. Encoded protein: CASSRGTASNQPQHF.

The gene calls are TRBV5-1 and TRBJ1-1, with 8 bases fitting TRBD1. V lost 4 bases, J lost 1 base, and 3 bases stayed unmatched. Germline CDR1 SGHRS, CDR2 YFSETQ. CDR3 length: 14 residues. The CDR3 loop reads CASSPRGQNTEAFF. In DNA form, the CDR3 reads TGCGCCAGCAGCCCCAGGGGGCAGAACACTGAAGCTTTCTTT.

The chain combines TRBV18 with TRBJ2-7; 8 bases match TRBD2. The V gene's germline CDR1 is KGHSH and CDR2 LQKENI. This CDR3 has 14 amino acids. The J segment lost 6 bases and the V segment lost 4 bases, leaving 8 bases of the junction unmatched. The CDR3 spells CASSRIAGTGEQYV. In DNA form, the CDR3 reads TGTGCCAGCTCACGAATAGCGGGGACGGGCGAGCAGTACGTC.

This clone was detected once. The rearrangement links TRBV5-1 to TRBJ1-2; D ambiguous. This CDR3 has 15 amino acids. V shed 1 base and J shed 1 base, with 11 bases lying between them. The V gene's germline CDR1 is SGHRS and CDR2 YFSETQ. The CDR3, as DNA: TGCGCCAGCAGCTTGATGGGCGGCTTTAACTATGGCTACACCTTC. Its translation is CASSLMGGFNYGYTF.

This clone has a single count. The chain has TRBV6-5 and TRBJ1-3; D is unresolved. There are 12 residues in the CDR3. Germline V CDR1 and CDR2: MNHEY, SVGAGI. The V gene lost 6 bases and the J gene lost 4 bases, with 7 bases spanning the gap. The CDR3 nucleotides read TGTGCCAGCAGGGCAGGAGGAAACACCATATATTTT. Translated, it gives CASRAGGNTIYF.

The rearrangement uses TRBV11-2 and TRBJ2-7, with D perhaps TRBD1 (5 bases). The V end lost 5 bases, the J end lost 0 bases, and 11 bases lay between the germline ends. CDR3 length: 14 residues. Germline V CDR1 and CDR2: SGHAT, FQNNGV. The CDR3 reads CASSPQGSSYEQYV. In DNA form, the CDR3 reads TGTGCCAGCAGCCCCCAGGGCAGCTCCTACGAGCAGTACGTC.

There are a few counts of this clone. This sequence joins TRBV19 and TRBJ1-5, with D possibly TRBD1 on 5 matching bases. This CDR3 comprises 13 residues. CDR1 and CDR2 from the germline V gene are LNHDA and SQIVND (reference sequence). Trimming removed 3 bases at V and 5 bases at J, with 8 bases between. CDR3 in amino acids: CASSIDSDQPQHF. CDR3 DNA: TGTGCCAGTAGTATCGACAGCGATCAGCCCCAGCATTTT.

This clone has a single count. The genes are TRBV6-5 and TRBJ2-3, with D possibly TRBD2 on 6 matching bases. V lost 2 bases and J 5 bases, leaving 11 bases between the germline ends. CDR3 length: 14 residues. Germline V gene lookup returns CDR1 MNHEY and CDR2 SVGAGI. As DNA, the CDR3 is TGTGCCAGCAGTTACGAGCGGGTGGGAGATACGCAGTATTTT. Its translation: CASSYERVGDTQYF.

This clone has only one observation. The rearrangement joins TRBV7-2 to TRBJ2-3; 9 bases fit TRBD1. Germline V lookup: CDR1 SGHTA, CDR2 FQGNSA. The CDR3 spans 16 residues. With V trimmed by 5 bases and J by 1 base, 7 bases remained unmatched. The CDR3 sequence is CASSPNRQGGTDTQYF. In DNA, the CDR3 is TGTGCCAGCAGCCCTAACCGACAGGGGGGCACAGATACGCAGTATTTT.

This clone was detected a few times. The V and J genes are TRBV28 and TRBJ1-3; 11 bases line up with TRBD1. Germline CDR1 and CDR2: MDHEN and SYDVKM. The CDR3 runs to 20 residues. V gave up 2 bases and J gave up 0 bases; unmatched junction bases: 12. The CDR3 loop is CASSLGSGQGAQHSGNTIYF. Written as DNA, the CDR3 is TGTGCCAGCAGTTTAGGGTCCGGACAGGGGGCCCAACACTCTGGAAACACCATATATTTT. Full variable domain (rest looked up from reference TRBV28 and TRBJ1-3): DVKVTQSSRYLVKRTGEKVFLECVQDMDHENMFWYRQDPGLGLRLIYFSYDVKMKEKGDIPEGYSVSREKKERFSLILESASTNQTSMYLCASSLGSGQGAQHSGNTIYFGEGSWLTVV.

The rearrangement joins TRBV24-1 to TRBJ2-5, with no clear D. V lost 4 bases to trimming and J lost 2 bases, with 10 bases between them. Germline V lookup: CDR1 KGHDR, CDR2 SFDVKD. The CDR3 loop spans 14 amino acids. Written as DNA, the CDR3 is TGTGCCACCAGTGACGCCGGACGGCAAGAGACCCAGTACTTC. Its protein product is CATSDAGRQETQYF.

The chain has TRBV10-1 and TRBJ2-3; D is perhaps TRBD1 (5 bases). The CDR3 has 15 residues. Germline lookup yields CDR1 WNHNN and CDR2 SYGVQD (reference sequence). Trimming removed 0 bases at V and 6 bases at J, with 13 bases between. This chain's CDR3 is CASSESFKGRDTQYF. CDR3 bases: TGCGCCAGCAGTGAGTCGTTTAAGGGGCGGGATACGCAGTATTTT.

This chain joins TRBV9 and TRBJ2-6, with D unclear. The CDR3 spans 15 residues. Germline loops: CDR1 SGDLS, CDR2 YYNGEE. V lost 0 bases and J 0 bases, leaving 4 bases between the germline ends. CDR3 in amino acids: CASSVASSGANVLTF. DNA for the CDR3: TGTGCCAGCAGCGTAGCGTCCTCTGGGGCCAACGTCCTGACTTTC.

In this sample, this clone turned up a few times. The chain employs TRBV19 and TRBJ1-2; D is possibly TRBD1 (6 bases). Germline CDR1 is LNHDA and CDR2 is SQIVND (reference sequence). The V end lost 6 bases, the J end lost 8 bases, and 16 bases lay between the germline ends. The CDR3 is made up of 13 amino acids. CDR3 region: CASSANRDSGYTF. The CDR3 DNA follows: TGTGCCAGTAGCGCGAACAGGGACTCGGGCTACACCTTC. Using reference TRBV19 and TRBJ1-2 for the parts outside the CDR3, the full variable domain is DGGITQSPKYLFRKEGQNVTLSCEQNLNHDAMYWYRQDPGQGLRLIYYSQIVNDFQKGDIAEGYSVSREKKESFPLTVTSAQKNPTAFYLCASSANRDSGYTFGSGTRLTVV.

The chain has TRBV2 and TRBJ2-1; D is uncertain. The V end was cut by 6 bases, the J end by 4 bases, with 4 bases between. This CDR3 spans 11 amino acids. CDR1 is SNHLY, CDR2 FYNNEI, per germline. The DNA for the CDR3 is TGTGCCAGCAGCCCGTACAATGAGCAGTTCTTC. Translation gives CASSPYNEQFF.